This entry features one T cell receptor beta chain sequence. The antigen is undetermined. This table comes from immunoSEQ multiplex PCR, and its TCRdb copy is limited to in-frame clones, with some not included. The sample has about 120,000 clones, about 94% seen once. CDR3 length: 17 residues. The V and J ends lost 6 bases and 4 bases, in that order; junction bases with no gene match: 16. Germline CDR1 is SGHVS and CDR2 is FQNEAQ. The entry originates in a study of T cell responses to AZD1222 COVID-19 vaccine. Study-level findings and limits: It was only after the peak T cell response that any repertoires were sampled.

The TCR comes from an adult who received the AZD1222 COVID-19 vaccine. V is TRBV7-8 and J is TRBJ1-1, with 8 bases identical to TRBD1. The input for sequencing was peripheral blood, taken 28 days after the second AZD1222 dose. The CDR3 protein is CASSGFQGAGRPTEAFF. CDR3 sequence (DNA): TGTGCCAGCAGTGGATTCCAGGGGGCCGGTCGTCCCACTGAAGCTTTCTTT.